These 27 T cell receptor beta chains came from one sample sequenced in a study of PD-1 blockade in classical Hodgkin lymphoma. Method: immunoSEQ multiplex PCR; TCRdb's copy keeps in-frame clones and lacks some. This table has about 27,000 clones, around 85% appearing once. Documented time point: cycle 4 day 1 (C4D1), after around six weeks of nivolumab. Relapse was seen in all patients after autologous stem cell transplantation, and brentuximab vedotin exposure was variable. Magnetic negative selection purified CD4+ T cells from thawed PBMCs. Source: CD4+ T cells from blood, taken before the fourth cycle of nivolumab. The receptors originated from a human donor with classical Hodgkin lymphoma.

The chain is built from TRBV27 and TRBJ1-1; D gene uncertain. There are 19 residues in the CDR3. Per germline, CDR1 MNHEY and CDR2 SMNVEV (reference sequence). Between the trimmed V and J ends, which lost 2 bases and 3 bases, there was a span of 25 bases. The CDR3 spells CASSLRFRTVRREDTEAFF. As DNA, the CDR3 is TGTGCCAGCAGTTTAAGGTTTAGGACCGTCCGAAGAGAGGACACTGAAGCTTTCTTT.

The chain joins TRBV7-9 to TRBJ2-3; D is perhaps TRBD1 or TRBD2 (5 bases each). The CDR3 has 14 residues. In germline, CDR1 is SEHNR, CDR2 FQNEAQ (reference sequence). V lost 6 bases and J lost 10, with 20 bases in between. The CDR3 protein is CASRSGTEPAAQYF. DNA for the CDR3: TGTGCCAGCAGATCAGGGACGGAGCCTGCAGCGCAGTATTTT.

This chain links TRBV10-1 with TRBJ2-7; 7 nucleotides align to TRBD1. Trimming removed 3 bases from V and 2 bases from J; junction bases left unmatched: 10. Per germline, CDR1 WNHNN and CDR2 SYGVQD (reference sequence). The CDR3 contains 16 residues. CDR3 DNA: TGCGCCAGCAGTGACCAAGGACAGGTCTCTCCCTACGAGCAGTACTTC. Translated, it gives CASSDQGQVSPYEQYF.

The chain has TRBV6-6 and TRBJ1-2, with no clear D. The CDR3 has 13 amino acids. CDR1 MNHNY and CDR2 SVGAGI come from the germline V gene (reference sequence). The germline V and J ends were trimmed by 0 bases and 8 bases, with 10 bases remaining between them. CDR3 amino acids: CASSYSELRGYTF. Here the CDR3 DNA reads TGTGCCAGCAGTTACTCCGAACTACGAGGCTACACCTTC.

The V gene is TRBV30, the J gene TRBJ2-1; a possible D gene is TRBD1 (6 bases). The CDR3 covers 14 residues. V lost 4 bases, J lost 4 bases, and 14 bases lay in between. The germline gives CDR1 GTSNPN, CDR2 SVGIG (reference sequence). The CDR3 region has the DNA TGTGCCTGGAAGGGGGACGGCCAATACAATGAGCAGTTCTTC. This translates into CAWKGDGQYNEQFF.

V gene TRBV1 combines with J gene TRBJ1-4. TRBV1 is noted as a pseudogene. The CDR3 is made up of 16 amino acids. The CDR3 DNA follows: TGCACCAGCAGCCCTGGAAAAGCTCCAACTAATGAAAAACTGTTTTTT. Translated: CTSSPGKAPTNEKLFF.

As DNA, the CDR3 is TGTGCCAGCAGCTTAGAAACTAGGAATACCGGGGAGCTGTTTTTT. Translating it yields CASSLETRNTGELFF. V usage is TRBV7-2 and J usage is TRBJ2-2; D is possibly TRBD2 (5 bases). In germline, CDR1 is SGHTA, CDR2 FQGNSA. The V and J ends lost 1 base and 5 bases respectively, with 11 bases between them. The CDR3 totals 15 residues.

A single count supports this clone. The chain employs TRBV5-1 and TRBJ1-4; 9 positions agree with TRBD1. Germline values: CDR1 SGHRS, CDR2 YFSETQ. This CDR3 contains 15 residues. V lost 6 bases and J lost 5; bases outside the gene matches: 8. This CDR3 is CASTPAGTGNEKLFF. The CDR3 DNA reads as TGCGCCAGCACGCCCGCCGGGACAGGGAATGAAAAACTGTTTTTT.

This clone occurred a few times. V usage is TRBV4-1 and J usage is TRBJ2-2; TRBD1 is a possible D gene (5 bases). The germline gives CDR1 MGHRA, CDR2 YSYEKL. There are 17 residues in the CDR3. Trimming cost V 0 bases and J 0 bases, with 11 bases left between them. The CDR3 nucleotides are TGCGCCAGCAGCCAAGAAGGCAGGGCCGCGAACACCGGGGAGCTGTTTTTT. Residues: CASSQEGRAANTGELFF.

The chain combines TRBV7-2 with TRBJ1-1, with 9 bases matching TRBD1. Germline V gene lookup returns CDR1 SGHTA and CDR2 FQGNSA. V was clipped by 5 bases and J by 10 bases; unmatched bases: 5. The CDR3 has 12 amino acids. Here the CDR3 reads CASSVTGGGAFF. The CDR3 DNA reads TGTGCCAGCAGCGTAACAGGGGGCGGAGCTTTCTTT.

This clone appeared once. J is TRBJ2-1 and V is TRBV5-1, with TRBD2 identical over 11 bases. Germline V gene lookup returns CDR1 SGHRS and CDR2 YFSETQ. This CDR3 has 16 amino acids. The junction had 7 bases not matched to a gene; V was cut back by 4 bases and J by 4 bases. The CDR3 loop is CASSLIAGGAYNEQFF. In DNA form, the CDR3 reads TGCGCCAGCAGCCTAATAGCGGGAGGGGCATACAATGAGCAGTTCTTC.

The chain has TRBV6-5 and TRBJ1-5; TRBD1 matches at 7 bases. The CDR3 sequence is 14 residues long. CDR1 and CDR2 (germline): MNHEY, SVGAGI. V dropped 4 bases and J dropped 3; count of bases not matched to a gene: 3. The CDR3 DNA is TGTGCCAGCAGTTGGGGACAGAACAATCAGCCCCAGCATTTT. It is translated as CASSWGQNNQPQHF.

CDR3 protein: CASSIGGRNEKLFF. The CDR3 DNA is TGCGCCAGCAGTATTGGGGGCAGGAATGAAAAACTGTTTTTT. The chain carries TRBV5-1 and TRBJ1-4; D is possibly TRBD1 (6 bases). The CDR3 loop spans 14 amino acids. Trimming left V 5 bases short and J 5 bases short, with 13 bases between. Germline CDR1 is SGHRS and CDR2 is YFSETQ.

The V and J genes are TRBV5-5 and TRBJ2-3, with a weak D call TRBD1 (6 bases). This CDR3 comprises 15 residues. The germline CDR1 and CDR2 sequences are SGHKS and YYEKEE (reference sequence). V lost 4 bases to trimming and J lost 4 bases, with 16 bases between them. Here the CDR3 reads CASSHQGFGADTQYF. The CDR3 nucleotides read TGTGCCAGCAGCCACCAGGGGTTTGGAGCAGATACGCAGTATTTT.

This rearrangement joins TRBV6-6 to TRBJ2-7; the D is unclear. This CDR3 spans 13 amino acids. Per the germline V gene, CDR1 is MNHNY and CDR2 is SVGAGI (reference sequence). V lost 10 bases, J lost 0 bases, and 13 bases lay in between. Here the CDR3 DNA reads TGTGCCACCAGGCAATGGGGCTCCTACGAGCAGTACTTC. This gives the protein CATRQWGSYEQYF.

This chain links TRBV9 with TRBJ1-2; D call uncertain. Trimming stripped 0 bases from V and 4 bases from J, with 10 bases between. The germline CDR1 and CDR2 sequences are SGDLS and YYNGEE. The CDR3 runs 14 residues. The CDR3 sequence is CASSVASSLYGYTF. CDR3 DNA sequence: TGTGCCAGCAGCGTAGCGAGTTCTCTCTATGGCTACACCTTC.

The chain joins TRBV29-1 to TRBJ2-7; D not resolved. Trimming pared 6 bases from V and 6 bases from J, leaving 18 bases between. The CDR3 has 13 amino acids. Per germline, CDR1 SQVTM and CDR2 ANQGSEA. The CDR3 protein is CSVDEGAPAEQYF. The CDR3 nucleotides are TGCAGCGTCGACGAAGGTGCCCCCGCCGAGCAGTACTTC.

In DNA form, the CDR3 reads TGTGCCAGCAGCCAAGACAGGGGCTCCTGGCAGCCCCAGCATTTT. Translating gives CASSQDRGSWQPQHF. This chain connects TRBV7-2 to TRBJ1-5; 8 positions agree with TRBD1. The germline CDR1 and CDR2 sequences are SGHTA and FQGNSA. V shed 5 bases, J shed 7 bases, and the junction held 10 bases outside the gene matches. There are 15 residues in the CDR3.

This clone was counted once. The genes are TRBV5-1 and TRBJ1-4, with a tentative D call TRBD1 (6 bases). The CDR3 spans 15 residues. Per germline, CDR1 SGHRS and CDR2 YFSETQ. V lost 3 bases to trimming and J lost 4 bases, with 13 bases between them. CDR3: CASSSRGTGNEKLFF. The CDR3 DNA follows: TGCGCCAGCAGCTCCAGGGGTACGGGTAATGAAAAACTGTTTTTT.

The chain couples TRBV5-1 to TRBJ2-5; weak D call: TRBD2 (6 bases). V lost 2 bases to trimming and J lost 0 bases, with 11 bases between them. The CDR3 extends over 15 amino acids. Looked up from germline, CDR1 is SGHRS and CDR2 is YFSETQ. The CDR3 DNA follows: TGCGCCAGCAGCTTCGGGGGATTGTACCAAGAGACCCAGTACTTC. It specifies CASSFGGLYQETQYF.

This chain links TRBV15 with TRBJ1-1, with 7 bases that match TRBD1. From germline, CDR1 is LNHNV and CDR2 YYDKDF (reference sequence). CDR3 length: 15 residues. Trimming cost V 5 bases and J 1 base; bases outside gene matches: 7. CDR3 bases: TGTGCCACCAGCGCCGCGCGGACAGGGAACACTGAAGCTTTCTTT. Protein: CATSAARTGNTEAFF.

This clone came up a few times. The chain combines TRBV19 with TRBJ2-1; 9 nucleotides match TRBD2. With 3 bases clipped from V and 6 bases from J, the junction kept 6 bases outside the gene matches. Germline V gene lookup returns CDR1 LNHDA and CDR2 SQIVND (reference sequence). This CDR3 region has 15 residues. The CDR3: CASSIVGLATNEQFF. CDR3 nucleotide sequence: TGTGCCAGTAGTATTGTAGGACTAGCGACCAATGAGCAGTTCTTC.

CDR3 coding DNA: TGTGCCAGCAGCCCCAACAGGGCTGGGGGGACTGAAGCTTTCTTT. Protein: CASSPNRAGGTEAFF. V is TRBV14 and J is TRBJ1-1; tentatively, D is TRBD1 (6 bases). This CDR3 contains 15 residues. Trimming took off 4 bases at V and 5 bases at J, with 17 bases between the two ends. Germline V gives CDR1 SGHDN, CDR2 FVKESK. Drawing the rest from reference TRBV14 and TRBJ1-1, the complete variable domain is EAGVTQFPSHSVIEKGQTVTLRCDPISGHDNLYWYRRVMGKEIKFLLHFVKESKQDESGMPNNRFLAERTGGTYSTLKVQPAELEDSGVYFCASSPNRAGGTEAFFGQGTRLTVV.

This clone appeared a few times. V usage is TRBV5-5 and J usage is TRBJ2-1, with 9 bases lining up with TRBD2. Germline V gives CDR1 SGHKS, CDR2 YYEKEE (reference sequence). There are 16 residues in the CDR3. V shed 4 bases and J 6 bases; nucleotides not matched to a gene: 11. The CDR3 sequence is CASSPPSAGGGNEQFF. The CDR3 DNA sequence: TGTGCCAGCAGCCCTCCCTCAGCGGGAGGTGGCAATGAGCAGTTCTTC.

In DNA, the CDR3 is TGTGCCTGGAACTCTTTAGGTTCCGGGGAGCTGTTTTTT. As protein: CAWNSLGSGELFF. The J gene is TRBJ2-2, the V gene TRBV30; D call uncertain. CDR3 length: 13 amino acids. V was trimmed by 4 bases and J by 6 bases, leaving 12 bases between them. Germline CDR1 and CDR2: GTSNPN and SVGIG (reference sequence).

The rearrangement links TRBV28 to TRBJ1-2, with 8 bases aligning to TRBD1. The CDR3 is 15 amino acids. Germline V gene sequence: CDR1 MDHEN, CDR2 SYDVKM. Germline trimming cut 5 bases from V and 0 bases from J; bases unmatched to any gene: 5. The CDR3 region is CASSLDRGPNYGYTF. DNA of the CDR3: TGTGCCAGCAGTCTTGACAGGGGCCCTAACTATGGCTACACCTTC.

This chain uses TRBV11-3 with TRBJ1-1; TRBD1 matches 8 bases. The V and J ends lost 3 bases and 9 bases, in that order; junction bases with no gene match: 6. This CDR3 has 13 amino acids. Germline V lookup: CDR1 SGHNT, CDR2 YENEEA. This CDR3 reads CASSLGGQEKAFF. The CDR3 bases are TGTGCCAGCAGCTTGGGGGGACAGGAAAAAGCTTTCTTT.